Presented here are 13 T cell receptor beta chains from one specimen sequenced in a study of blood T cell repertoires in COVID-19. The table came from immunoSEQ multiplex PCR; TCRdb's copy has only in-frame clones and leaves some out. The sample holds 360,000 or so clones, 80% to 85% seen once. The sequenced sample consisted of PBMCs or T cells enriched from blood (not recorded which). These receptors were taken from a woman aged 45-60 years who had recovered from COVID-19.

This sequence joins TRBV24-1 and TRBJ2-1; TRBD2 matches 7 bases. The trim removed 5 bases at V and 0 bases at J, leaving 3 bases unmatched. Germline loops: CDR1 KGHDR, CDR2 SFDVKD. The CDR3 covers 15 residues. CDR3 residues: CATSAGGSSYNEQFF. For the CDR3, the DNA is TGTGCCACCAGTGCGGGAGGAAGCTCCTACAATGAGCAGTTCTTC.

The CDR3 region has the DNA TGTGCCAGCAGCGCAGACAGGGATTCACCCCTCCACTTT. It codes for CASSADRDSPLHF. The chain uses TRBV9 and TRBJ1-6; 7 bases map to TRBD1. Per the germline V gene, CDR1 is SGDLS and CDR2 is YYNGEE. This CDR3 is 13 amino acids long. With 3 bases clipped from V and 8 bases from J, the junction kept 2 bases outside the gene matches. The full variable domain, with the rest looked up from reference TRBV9 and TRBJ1-6, is DSGVTQTPKHLITATGQRVTLRCSPRSGDLSVYWYQQSLDQGLQFLIQYYNGEERAKGNILERFSAQQFPDLHSELNLSSLELGDSALYFCASSADRDSPLHFGNGTRLTVT.

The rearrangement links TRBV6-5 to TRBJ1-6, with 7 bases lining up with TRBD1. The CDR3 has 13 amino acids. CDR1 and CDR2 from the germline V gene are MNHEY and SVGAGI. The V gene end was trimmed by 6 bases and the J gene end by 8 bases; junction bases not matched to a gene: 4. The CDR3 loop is CASSWDRDSPLHF. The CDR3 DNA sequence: TGTGCCAGCAGCTGGGACAGAGATTCACCCCTCCACTTT.

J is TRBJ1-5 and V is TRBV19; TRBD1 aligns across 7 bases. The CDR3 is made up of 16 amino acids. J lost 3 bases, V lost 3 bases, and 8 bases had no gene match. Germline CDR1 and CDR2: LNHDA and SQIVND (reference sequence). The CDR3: CASSIADRVPNQPQHF. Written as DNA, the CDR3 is TGTGCCAGTAGTATCGCCGACAGGGTTCCCAATCAGCCCCAGCATTTT.

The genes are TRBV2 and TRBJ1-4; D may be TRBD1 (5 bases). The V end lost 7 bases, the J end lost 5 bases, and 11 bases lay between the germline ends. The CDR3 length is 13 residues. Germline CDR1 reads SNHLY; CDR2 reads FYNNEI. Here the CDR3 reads CASTKGLNEKLFF. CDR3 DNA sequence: TGTGCCAGCACCAAGGGGTTGAATGAAAAACTGTTTTTT. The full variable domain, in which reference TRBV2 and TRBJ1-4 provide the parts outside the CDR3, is EPEVTQTPSHQVTQMGQEVILRCVPISNHLYFYWYRQILGQKVEFLVSFYNNEISEKSEIFDDQFSVERPDGSNFTLKIRSTKLEDSAMYFCASTKGLNEKLFFGSGTQLSVL.

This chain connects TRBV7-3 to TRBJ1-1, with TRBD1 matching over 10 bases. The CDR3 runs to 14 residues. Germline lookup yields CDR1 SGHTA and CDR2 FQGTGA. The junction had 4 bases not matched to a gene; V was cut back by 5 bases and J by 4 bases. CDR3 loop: CASSPGTGATEAFF. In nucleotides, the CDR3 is TGTGCCAGCAGCCCTGGGACAGGGGCCACTGAAGCTTTCTTT.

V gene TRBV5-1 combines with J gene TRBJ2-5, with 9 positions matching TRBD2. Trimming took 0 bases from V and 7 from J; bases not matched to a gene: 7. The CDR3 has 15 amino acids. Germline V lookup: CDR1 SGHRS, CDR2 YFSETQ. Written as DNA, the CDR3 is TGCGCCAGCAGCTTGGGACGCGGGGGGGCCGTGACCCAGTACTTC. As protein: CASSLGRGGAVTQYF. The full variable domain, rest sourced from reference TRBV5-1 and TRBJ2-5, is KAGVTQTPRYLIKTRGQQVTLSCSPISGHRSVSWYQQTPGQGLQFLFEYFSETQRNKGNFPGRFSGRQFSNSRSEMNVSTLELGDSALYLCASSLGRGGAVTQYFGPGTRLLVL.

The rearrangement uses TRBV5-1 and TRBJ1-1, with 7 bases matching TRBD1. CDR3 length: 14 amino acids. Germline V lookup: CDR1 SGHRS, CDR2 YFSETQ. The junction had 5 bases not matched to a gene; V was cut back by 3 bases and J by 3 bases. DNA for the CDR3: TGCGCCAGCAGCTACCGGGACAGATACACTGAAGCTTTCTTT. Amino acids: CASSYRDRYTEAFF.

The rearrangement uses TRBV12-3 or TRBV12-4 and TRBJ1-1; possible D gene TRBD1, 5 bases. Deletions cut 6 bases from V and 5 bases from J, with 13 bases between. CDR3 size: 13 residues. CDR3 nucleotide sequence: TGTGCCAGCAGGGGAAGGGAGGGGACTGAAGCTTTCTTT. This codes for CASRGREGTEAFF.

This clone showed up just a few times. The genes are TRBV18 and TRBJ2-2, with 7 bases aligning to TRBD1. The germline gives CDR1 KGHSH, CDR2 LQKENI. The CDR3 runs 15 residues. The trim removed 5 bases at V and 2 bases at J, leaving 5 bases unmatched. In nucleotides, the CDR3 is TGTGCCAGCTCATTCGGACAGGTCAACACCGGGGAGCTGTTTTTT. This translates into CASSFGQVNTGELFF.

CDR3 residues: CAWSPLRSTEAFF. The CDR3 DNA sequence: TGTGCCTGGAGTCCGTTGAGGAGCACTGAAGCTTTCTTT. The chain combines TRBV30 with TRBJ1-1; D remains ambiguous. Germline V lookup: CDR1 GTSNPN, CDR2 SVGIG (reference sequence). The CDR3 totals 13 residues. V shed 2 bases and J shed 4 bases, with 11 bases lying between them.

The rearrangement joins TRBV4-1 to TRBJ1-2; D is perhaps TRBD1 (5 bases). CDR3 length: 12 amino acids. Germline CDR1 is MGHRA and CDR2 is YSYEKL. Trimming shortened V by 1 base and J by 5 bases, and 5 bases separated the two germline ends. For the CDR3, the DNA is TGCGCCAGCAGCCAAGGACAGTATGGCTACACCTTC. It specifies CASSQGQYGYTF.

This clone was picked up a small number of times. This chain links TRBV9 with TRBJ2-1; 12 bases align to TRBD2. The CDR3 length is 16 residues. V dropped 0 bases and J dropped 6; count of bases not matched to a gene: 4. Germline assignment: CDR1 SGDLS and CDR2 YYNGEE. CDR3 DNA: TGTGCCAGCAGCGTAGGACTAGCGGGAGTTCTCAATGAGCAGTTCTTC. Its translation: CASSVGLAGVLNEQFF.